The 20 T cell receptor beta chains listed next were all sequenced from one sample in a study of glioma-infiltrating T cells after dendritic cell vaccination. The time point here: after dendritic cell vaccination, including at tumor progression/relapse. Sequencing used immunoSEQ multiplex PCR; TCRdb keeps in-frame clones, though not all of them. The repertoire holds about 24,000 clones, with roughly 89% as singletons. Sequencing used blood, obtained after dendritic cell vaccination. Source of these receptors: a human donor with glioblastoma.

The chain recombines TRBV5-4 with TRBJ1-5, with a weak D call TRBD1 (5 bases). The V gene's germline CDR1 is SGHNT and CDR2 YYREEE (reference sequence). V was pared by 4 bases and J by 2 bases, with 16 bases between. The CDR3 consists of 16 residues. The CDR3 DNA reads TGTGCCAGCAGCCTTGATGGCGGGGGTGGCAATCAGCCCCAGCATTTT. It encodes CASSLDGGGGNQPQHF.

This clone has a handful of counts. J is TRBJ2-4 and V is TRBV5-6, with D possibly being TRBD1 (5 bases). The CDR3 runs 18 residues. The V end lost 3 bases, the J end lost 0 bases, and 19 bases lay between the germline ends. Germline CDR1 is SGHDT and CDR2 is YYEEEE. The CDR3 sequence: CASSSINYRNLAKNIQYF. As DNA, the CDR3 is TGTGCCAGCAGCTCCATAAACTACAGGAATTTAGCCAAAAACATTCAGTACTTC. Supplemented by reference TRBV5-6 and TRBJ2-4, the full variable domain reads DAGVTQSPTHLIKTRGQQVTLRCSPKSGHDTVSWYQQALGQGPQFIFQYYEEEERQRGNFPDRFSGHQFPNYSSELNVNALLLGDSALYLCASSSINYRNLAKNIQYFGAGTRLSVL.

In this sample, this clone turned up a few times. The chain carries TRBV12-5 and TRBJ2-7; the D gene is possibly TRBD2 (6 bases). The V end was cut by 0 bases, the J end by 2 bases, with 11 bases between. CDR3 length equals 15 residues. Germline CDR1 reads LGHNT; CDR2 reads FRNRAP. The CDR3 here is CASGLVHGRTYEQYF. The DNA for the CDR3 is TGTGCTAGTGGTTTGGTACACGGGAGAACCTACGAGCAGTACTTC.

The V gene is TRBV5-8, the J gene TRBJ2-3, with a tentative D call TRBD2 (6 bases). This CDR3 is 14 amino acids long. CDR1 and CDR2 (germline): SGHTS, YDEGEE. The V end lost 6 bases, the J end lost 3 bases, and 14 bases lay between the germline ends. CDR3 sequence: CASTGRGRTDTQYF. Written as DNA, the CDR3 is TGTGCCAGCACGGGACGGGGGAGGACAGATACGCAGTATTTT.

This clone appeared a single time. The chain links TRBV6-1 to TRBJ2-7; 10 bases line up with TRBD1. Germline V gene lookup returns CDR1 MNHNS and CDR2 SASEGT. The length of the CDR3 is 12 residues. The CDR3 nucleotides read TGTGCAAGCGGGACAGGGGTCAACGAGCAGTACTTC. It specifies CASGTGVNEQYF.

In the case of this clone: The junction departs from the called germline gene at one end, perhaps through a read error. In DNA form, the CDR3 reads TGTGCCAGCAGCCTAGGGACAGGGGGACGCACAGATACGCAGTATTTT. Translation: CASSLGTGGRTDTQYF. The chain employs TRBV13 and TRBJ2-3; 11 bases align to TRBD1. The CDR3 has 16 amino acids. Looked up from germline, CDR1 is PRHDT and CDR2 is FYEKMQ (reference sequence).

This clone came up once. The rearrangement joins TRBV11-2 to TRBJ1-6, with 7 bases aligning to TRBD1. In germline, CDR1 is SGHAT, CDR2 FQNNGV. The CDR3 loop spans 15 amino acids. J was trimmed by 3 bases and V by 1 base; bases with no gene match: 0. CDR3: CASSLGDSYNSPLHF. Written as DNA, the CDR3 is TGTGCCAGCAGCTTAGGGGACAGCTATAATTCACCCCTCCACTTT.

This clone showed up just once. The J gene is TRBJ2-1, the V gene TRBV25-1, with 7 bases fitting TRBD2. CDR1 and CDR2 from the germline V gene are MGHDK and SYGVNS. The CDR3 length is 15 residues. V was pared by 7 bases and J by 1 base, with 7 bases of the junction left unmatched. DNA for the CDR3: TGTGCCAGCACCGACCCCGGGGGGTCCTACAATGAGCAGTTCTTC. This encodes CASTDPGGSYNEQFF.

The chain recombines TRBV7-9 with TRBJ1-5; a weak D match, TRBD1 (6 bases). Germline CDR1 reads SEHNR; CDR2 reads FQNEAQ (reference sequence). Trimming pared 5 bases from V and 3 bases from J, leaving 8 bases between. The CDR3 is 13 residues long. Here the CDR3 reads CASSRDTNQPQHF. DNA for the CDR3: TGTGCCAGCAGCCGGGACACCAATCAGCCCCAGCATTTT.

The chain joins TRBV7-2 to TRBJ1-3, with TRBD1 matching 7 bases. Germline CDR1 reads SGHTA; CDR2 reads FQGNSA. CDR3 length: 16 amino acids. J gave up 0 bases and V 1 base, and 3 bases lay outside the gene matches. CDR3 sequence (DNA): TGTGCCAGCAGCTTAGTAGGGGGCAGCTCTGGAAACACCATATATTTT. This translates into CASSLVGGSSGNTIYF.

The chain joins TRBV20-1 to TRBJ2-7, with a possible D match to TRBD1 (5 bases). V dropped 3 bases and J dropped 7 bases, with 10 bases sitting between them. Germline-derived CDR1 and CDR2 are DFQATT and SNEGSKA (reference sequence). The length of the CDR3 is 11 residues. For the CDR3, the DNA is TGCAGTGCTAGTAAGGGGTGGGAGCAGTACTTC. This translates into CSASKGWEQYF.

The chain couples TRBV23-1 to TRBJ2-7, with 7 positions matching TRBD1. TRBV23-1 has ORF status, its function being uncertain. The CDR3 runs to 14 residues. The V and J ends lost 0 bases and 6 bases, in that order; junction bases with no gene match: 5. CDR3 loop: CASSQSTGQREQYF. CDR3 sequence (DNA): TGCGCCAGCAGTCAATCGACAGGGCAGCGCGAGCAGTACTTC.

The genes are TRBV5-4 and TRBJ2-7; 9 bases agree with TRBD1. V lost 5 bases to trimming and J lost 9 bases; unmatched junction nucleotides: 6. This CDR3 spans 12 amino acids. In germline, CDR1 is SGHNT, CDR2 YYREEE (reference sequence). The CDR3 reads CASSEGQGRQYF. The CDR3 bases are TGTGCCAGCAGTGAGGGACAGGGAAGGCAGTACTTC.

This chain joins TRBV28 and TRBJ2-7, with 7 bases fitting TRBD2. CDR1 is MDHEN and CDR2 is SYDVKM in the germline V gene. CDR3 length: 15 amino acids. After removal of 6 bases from V and 4 bases from J, the junction contained 12 bases not matched to a gene. The CDR3 region has the DNA TGTGCCAGCAGCCAGGGTGAGCGGGGCCGATACGAGCAGTACTTC. It encodes CASSQGERGRYEQYF.

The chain carries TRBV7-8 and TRBJ2-5, with D unresolved. CDR1 SGHVS and CDR2 FQNEAQ come from the germline V gene. Trimming left V 0 bases short and J 6 bases short, with 11 bases between. This CDR3 region has 14 residues. CDR3: CASSLAGSPKTQYF. CDR3 DNA: TGTGCCAGCAGCTTAGCGGGCAGTCCGAAGACCCAGTACTTC. The full variable domain, in which reference TRBV7-8 and TRBJ2-5 provide the parts outside the CDR3, is GAGVSQSPRYKVAKRGQDVALRCDPISGHVSLFWYQQALGQGPEFLTYFQNEAQLDKSGLPSDRFFAERPEGSVSTLKIQRTQQEDSAVYLCASSLAGSPKTQYFGPGTRLLVL.

There are a few counts of this clone. The gene calls are TRBV4-3 and TRBJ1-5, with D hard to call. The CDR3 totals 14 residues. Trimming cost V 3 bases and J 6 bases, with 12 bases left between them. Per the germline V gene, CDR1 is LGHNA and CDR2 is YSLEER. The CDR3 spells CASSQFSGVQPQHF. The CDR3, as DNA: TGCGCCAGCAGCCAGTTTTCGGGAGTTCAGCCCCAGCATTTT.

The chain carries TRBV12-5 and TRBJ1-2; weak D call: TRBD1 (6 bases). V was cut by 2 bases and J by 8 bases, with 12 bases left in between. The CDR3 has 13 amino acids. Looked up from germline, CDR1 is LGHNT and CDR2 is FRNRAP. The CDR3: CASGLPRTDGYTF. The CDR3 DNA sequence: TGTGCTAGTGGTTTGCCCCGGACAGACGGCTACACCTTC.

The chain's CDR3 is CASSLTGGGHDEQFF. CDR3 DNA sequence: TGTGCCAGCAGCCTGACAGGGGGAGGGCACGATGAGCAGTTCTTC. The chain recombines TRBV7-9 with TRBJ2-1, with 9 bases aligning to TRBD1. CDR3 size: 15 residues. The V gene end was trimmed by 5 bases and the J gene end by 8 bases; junction bases not matched to a gene: 10. Per the germline V gene, CDR1 is SEHNR and CDR2 is FQNEAQ (reference sequence).

This clone showed up just a few times. The genes are TRBV6-1 and TRBJ2-5; 12 bases line up with TRBD1. Unmatched junction bases numbered 7, after V lost 6 bases and J lost 8 bases. The CDR3 contains 14 residues. CDR1 and CDR2 (germline): MNHNS, SASEGT. The CDR3 sequence: CASRSGTGGFTQYF. The CDR3 DNA reads as TGTGCCAGCAGGTCCGGGACAGGGGGCTTCACCCAGTACTTC.

The rearrangement links TRBV4-1 to TRBJ2-5; 9 bases fit TRBD2. Trimming removed 1 base from V and 3 bases from J; junction bases left unmatched: 9. The CDR3 loop spans 17 amino acids. Germline loops: CDR1 MGHRA, CDR2 YSYEKL. The DNA of the CDR3 is TGCGCCAGCAGCCAAGCGGGGGCGGGGGGGCCGAAAGAGACCCAGTACTTC. This sequence encodes CASSQAGAGGPKETQYF.